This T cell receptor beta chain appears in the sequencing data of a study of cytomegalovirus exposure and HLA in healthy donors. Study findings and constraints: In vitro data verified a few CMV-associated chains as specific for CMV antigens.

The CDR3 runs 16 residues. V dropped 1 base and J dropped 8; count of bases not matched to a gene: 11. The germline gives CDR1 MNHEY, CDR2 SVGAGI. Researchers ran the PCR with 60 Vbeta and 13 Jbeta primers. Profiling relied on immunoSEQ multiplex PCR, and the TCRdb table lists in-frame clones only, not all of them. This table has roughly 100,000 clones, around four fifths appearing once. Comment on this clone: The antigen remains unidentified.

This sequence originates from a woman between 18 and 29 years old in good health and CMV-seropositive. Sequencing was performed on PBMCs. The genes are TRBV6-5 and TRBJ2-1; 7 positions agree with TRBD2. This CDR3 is CASSYLPTSIGYEQFF. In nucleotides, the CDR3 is TGTGCCAGCAGTTACTTACCGACTAGCATTGGATATGAGCAGTTCTTC.